This T cell receptor beta chain was documented in a study of vaccination effects on CD4 cells after COVID-19. Peptide-pool stimulation followed by sequencing identified expanded antigen-specific CD4+ clonotypes in the ViraFEST assay. Culture lasted 10 days before CD4+ T cell isolation. The healthy vaccine recipients, who had no prior SARS-CoV-2 infection, showed negative nucleocapsid antibodies. The germline V gene has CDR1 MGHRA and CDR2 YSYEKL. Between the trimmed V and J ends, which lost 5 bases and 7 bases, there was a span of 11 bases. The CDR3 loop spans 13 amino acids. The method was immunoSEQ multiplex PCR; TCRdb's version includes in-frame clones alone and lacks a portion of them. The repertoire holds approximately 40,000 clones, with 55% to 75% as singletons. Within the sample, this clone is large. Its antigen remains unidentified.

The receptor comes from a human donor who received a COVID-19 vaccine. This chain uses TRBV4-1 with TRBJ1-4; D might be TRBD1 (5 bases). The input for sequencing was CD4+ T cells from PBMCs cultured with SARS-CoV-2 spike peptides, taken before COVID-19 vaccination. CDR3 sequence reads: CASSEGNGEKLFF. As DNA, the CDR3 is TGCGCCAGCAGCGAGGGGAATGGTGAAAAACTGTTTTTT.